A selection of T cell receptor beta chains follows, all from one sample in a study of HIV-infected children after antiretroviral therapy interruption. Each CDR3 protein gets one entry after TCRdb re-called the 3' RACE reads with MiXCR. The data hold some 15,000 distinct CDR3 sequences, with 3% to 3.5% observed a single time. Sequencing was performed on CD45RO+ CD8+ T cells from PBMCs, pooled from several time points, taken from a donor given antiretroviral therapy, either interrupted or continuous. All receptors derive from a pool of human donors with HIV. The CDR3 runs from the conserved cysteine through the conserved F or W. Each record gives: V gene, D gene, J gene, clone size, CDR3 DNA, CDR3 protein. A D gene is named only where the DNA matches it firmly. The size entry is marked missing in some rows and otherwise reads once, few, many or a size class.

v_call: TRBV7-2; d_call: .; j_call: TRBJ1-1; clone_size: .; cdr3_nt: TGTGCCAGCAGCCGGGACGGATCGAACACTGAAGCTTTCTTT; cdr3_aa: CASSRDGSNTEAFF
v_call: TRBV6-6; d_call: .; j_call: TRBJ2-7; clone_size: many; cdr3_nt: TGTGCCAGCAGTATGACGGGAAGCCTCTACGAGCAGTACTTC; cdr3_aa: CASSMTGSLYEQYF
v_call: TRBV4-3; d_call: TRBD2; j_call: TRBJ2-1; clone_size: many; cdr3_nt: TGCGCCAGCAGCCAAGAAGAAGCTAGCGGGGGGGCCTCGTATGAGCAGTTCTTC; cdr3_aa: CASSQEEASGGASYEQFF
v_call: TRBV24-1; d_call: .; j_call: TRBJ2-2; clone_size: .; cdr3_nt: TGTGCCACCAGTAATGCCCAGTACCCCGGGGAGCTGTTTTTT; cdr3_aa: CATSNAQYPGELFF
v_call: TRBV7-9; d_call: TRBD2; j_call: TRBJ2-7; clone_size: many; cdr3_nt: TGTGCCAGCAGCATCCAGGGAGGGGAGCAGTACTTC; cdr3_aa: CASSIQGGEQYF
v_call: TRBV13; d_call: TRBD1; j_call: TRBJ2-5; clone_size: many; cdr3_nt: TGTGCCAGCAGCTTACTTGGACAGGGTAAAGAGACCCAGTACTTC; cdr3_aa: CASSLLGQGKETQYF
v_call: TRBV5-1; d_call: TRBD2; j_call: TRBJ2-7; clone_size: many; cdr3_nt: TGCGCCAGCAGCTCTTTTTCCGGGAGGAAATCCTACGAGCAGTACTTC; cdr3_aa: CASSSFSGRKSYEQYF
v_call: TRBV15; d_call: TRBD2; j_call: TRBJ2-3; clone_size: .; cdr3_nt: TGTGCCACCAGCAGGGGACTAGCGGGAGATATCGATACGCAGTATTTT; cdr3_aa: CATSRGLAGDIDTQYF
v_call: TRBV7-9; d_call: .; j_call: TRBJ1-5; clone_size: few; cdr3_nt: TGTGCCAGCAGTGCCGGGGGCCCCGGAAGCGATCAGCCCCAGCATTTT; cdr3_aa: CASSAGGPGSDQPQHF
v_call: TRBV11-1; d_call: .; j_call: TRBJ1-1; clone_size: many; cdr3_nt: TGTGCCAGCAGCTATTTAGTACCCCAGGGCGTGACTCGAATGAACACTGAAGCTTTCTTT; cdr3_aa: CASSYLVPQGVTRMNTEAFF
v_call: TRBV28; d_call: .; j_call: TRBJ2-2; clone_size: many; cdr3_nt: TGTGCCAGCAGTTCGCCTGAGTTAGCGACCGGGGAGCTGTTTTTT; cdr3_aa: CASSSPELATGELFF
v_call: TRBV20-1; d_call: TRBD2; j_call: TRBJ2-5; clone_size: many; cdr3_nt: TGCAGTGCTAGAGGGTGGGGACTAGCGGGAGAAGAGACCCAGTACTTC; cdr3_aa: CSARGWGLAGEETQYF
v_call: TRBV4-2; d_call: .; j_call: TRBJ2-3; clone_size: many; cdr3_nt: TGTGCCAGCAGACCAGTGAGCTCCAGCACAGATACGCAGTATTTT; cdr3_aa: CASRPVSSSTDTQYF
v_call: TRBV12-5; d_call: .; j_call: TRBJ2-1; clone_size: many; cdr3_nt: TGTGCTAGTGGTTTGCCTCGACGGGGCCCCTACAATGAGCAGTTCTTC; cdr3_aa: CASGLPRRGPYNEQFF
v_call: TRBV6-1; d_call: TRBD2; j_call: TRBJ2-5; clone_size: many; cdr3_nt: TGTGCCAGCAGCCTGACTAGCGACCAAGAGACCCAGTACTTC; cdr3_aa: CASSLTSDQETQYF
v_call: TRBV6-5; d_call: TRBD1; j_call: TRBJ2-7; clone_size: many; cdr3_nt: TGTGCCAGCAGCGCCGCCGGGACAGGGATGTCCTACGAGCAGTACTTC; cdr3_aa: CASSAAGTGMSYEQYF
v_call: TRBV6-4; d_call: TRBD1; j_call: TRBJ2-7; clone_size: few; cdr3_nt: TGTGCCAGCAGTGACCGGGACAGACATTACGAGCAGTACTTC; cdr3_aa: CASSDRDRHYEQYF
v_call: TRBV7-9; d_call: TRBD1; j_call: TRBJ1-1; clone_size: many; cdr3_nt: TGTGCCAGCAGCTCCACCCGACAGGGTTACACTGAAGCTTTCTTT; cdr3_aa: CASSSTRQGYTEAFF
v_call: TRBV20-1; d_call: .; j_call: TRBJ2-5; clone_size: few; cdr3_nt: TGCAGTGCTAGAGTAAGCAGGGCGGTCCAAGAGACCCAGTACTTC; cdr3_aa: CSARVSRAVQETQYF
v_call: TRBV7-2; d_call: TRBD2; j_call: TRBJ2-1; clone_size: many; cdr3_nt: TGTGCCAGCAGCTTTAGCGGGGGGTACAATGAGCAGTTCTTC; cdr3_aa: CASSFSGGYNEQFF
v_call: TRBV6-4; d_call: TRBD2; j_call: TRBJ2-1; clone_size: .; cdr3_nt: TGTGCCAGCAGTGACCAGAGCGGGGGGGCCTACAATGAGCAGTTCTTC; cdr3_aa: CASSDQSGGAYNEQFF
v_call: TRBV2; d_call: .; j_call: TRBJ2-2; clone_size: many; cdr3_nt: TGTGCCAGCAGTGAAGAGGCGGATACCGGGGAGCTGTTTTTT; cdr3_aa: CASSEEADTGELFF
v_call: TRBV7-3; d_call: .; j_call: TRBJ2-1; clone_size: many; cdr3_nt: TGTGCCAGCAGCAGTGTAGGGGCCTACAATGAGCAGTTCTTC; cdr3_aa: CASSSVGAYNEQFF
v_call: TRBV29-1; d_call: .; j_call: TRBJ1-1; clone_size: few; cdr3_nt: TGCAGCGTTGAAGCACATAGGGAGAACACTGAAGCTTTCTTT; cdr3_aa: CSVEAHRENTEAFF
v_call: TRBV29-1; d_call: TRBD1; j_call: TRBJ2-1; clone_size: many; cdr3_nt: TGCAGCGTCTATACAATAGGGACAGGGGGCAGGAATGAGCAGTTCTTC; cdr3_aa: CSVYTIGTGGRNEQFF
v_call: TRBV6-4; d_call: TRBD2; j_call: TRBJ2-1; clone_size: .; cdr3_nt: TGTGCCAGCAGTGCCTCTAGCGGGGGCCACAATGAGCAGTTCTTC; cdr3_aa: CASSASSGGHNEQFF
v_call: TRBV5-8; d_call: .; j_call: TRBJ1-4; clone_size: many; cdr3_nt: TGTGCCAGCAGCCTCCATTCGACCCTCCTTGGGTTGAAACTGTTTTTT; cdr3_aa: CASSLHSTLLGLKLFF
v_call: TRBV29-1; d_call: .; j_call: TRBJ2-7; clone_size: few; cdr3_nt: TGCAGCGTTGAAAAGGGCTACGAGCAGTACTTC; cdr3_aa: CSVEKGYEQYF
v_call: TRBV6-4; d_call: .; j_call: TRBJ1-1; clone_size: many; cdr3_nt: TGTGCCAGCAGTGACGGCCGGGAGAACACTGAAGCTTTCTTT; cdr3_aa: CASSDGRENTEAFF
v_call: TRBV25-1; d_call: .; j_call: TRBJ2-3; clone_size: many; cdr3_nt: TGTGCCAGCAGTGTTTCACCTACTGGCACAGATACGCAGTATTTT; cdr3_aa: CASSVSPTGTDTQYF
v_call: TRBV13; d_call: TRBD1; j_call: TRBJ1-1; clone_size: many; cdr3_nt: TGTGCCAGCAGTCCAGGGGGTACTGAAGCTTTCTTT; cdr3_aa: CASSPGGTEAFF
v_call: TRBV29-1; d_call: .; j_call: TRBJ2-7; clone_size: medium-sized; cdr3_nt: TGCAGCAGTCTCCGTAGTAGCGGACCCTACGAGCAGTACTTC; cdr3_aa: CSSLRSSGPYEQYF
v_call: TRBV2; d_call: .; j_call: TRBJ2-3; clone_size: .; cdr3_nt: TGTGCCAGCAGTTTAGTTCAGGGTGCAGATACGCAGTATTTT; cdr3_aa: CASSLVQGADTQYF
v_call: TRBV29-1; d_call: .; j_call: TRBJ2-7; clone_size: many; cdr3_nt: TGCAGCGTTTCCCGGGACGTAGGCTCCTACGAGCAGTACTTC; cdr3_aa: CSVSRDVGSYEQYF
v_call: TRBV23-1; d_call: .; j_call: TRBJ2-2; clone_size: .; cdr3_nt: TGCGCCAGCACTATTTCGGACAGACGGGGGAACACCGGGGAGCTGTTTTTT; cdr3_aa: CASTISDRRGNTGELFF
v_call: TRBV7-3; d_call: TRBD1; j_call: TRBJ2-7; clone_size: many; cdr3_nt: TGTGCCAGCAGCCTCTCCGGGACAGCCTACGAGCAGTACTTC; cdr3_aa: CASSLSGTAYEQYF
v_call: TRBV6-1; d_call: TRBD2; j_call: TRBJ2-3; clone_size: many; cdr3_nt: TGTGCCAGCAGGGGGACTAGCGGGGGTCCAGATACGCAGTATTTT; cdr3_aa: CASRGTSGGPDTQYF
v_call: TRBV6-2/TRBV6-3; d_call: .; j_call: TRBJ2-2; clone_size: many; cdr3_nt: TGTGCCAGCAGTTCCGATGGGGCCACCGGGGAGCTGTTTTTT; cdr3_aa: CASSSDGATGELFF
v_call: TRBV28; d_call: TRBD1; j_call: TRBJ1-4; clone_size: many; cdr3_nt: TGTGCCAGCAGTGGCTTGAATCCTGACAGGGCCAATAATGAAAAACTGTTTTTT; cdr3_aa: CASSGLNPDRANNEKLFF
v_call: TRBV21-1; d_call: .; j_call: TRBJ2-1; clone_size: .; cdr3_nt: TGTGCCAGCAGCAAGGGCCAAGGGGGCTACAATGAGCAGTTCTTC; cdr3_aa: CASSKGQGGYNEQFF
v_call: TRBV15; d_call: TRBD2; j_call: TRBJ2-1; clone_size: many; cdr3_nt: TGTGCCACCAGCAGAGATTCCTGGCTAGCGGGAGAGCAGTTCTTC; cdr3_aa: CATSRDSWLAGEQFF
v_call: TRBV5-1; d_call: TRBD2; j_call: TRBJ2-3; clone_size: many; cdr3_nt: TGCGCCAGCAGCTTGGGGACTAGCGGAATTAGCACAGATACGCAGTATTTT; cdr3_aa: CASSLGTSGISTDTQYF
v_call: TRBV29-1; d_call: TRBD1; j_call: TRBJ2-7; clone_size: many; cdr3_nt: TGCAGCGTTGCCGACAGGGACCCCTACGAGCAGTACTTC; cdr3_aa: CSVADRDPYEQYF
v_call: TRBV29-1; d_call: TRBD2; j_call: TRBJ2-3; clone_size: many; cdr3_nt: TGCAGCTTTGTGGGACTAGCGGGCTTAGATACGCAGTATTTT; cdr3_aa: CSFVGLAGLDTQYF
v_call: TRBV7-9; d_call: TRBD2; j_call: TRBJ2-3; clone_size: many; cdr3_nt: TGTGCCAGCAGCTTAACGCGGGAGGGCCTTGATACGCAGTATTTT; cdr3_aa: CASSLTREGLDTQYF
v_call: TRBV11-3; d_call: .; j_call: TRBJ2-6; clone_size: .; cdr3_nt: TGTGCCAGCAGTGACCTAGGAGGTAGCTCTGGGGCCAACGTCCTGACTTTC; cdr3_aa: CASSDLGGSSGANVLTF
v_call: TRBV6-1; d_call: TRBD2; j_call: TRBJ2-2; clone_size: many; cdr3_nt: TGTGCCAGCAGTGTCCTAGCGGGAGAGGCCGGGGAGCTGTTTTTT; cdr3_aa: CASSVLAGEAGELFF
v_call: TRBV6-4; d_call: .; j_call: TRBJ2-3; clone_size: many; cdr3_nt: TGTGCCAGCAGTGACAGGGCCGATAGCACAGATACGCAGTATTTT; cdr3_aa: CASSDRADSTDTQYF